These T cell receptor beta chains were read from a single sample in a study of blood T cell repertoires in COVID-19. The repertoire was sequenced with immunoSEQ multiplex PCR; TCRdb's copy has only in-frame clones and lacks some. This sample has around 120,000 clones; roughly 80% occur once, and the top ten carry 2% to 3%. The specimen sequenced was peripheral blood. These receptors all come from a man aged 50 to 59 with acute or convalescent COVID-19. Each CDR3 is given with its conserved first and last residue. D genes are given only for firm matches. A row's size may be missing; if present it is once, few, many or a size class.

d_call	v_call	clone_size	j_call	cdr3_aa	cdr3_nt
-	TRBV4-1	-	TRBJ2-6	CASSQGEGATPGANVLTF	TGCGCCAGCAGCCAAGGCGAGGGCGCCACCCCTGGGGCCAACGTCCTGACTTTC
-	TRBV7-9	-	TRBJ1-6	CASSPTAPGSPLHF	TGTGCCAGCAGCCCGACCGCTCCGGGTTCACCCCTCCACTTT
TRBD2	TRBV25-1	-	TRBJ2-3	CASSGYSSGGSTDTQYF	TGTGCCAGCAGTGGGTACTCTAGCGGGGGGAGCACAGATACGCAGTATTTT
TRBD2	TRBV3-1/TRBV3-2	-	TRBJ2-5	CASSQGGTSGIELETQYF	TGTGCCAGCAGCCAAGGCGGGACTAGCGGGATAGAGTTGGAGACCCAGTACTTC
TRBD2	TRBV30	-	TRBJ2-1	CAWSVTSGGYEQFF	TGTGCCTGGAGTGTAACTAGCGGGGGTTATGAGCAGTTCTTC
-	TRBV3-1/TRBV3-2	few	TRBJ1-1	CASRGDDPTEAFF	TGTGCCAGCAGAGGAGACGACCCCACTGAAGCTTTCTTT
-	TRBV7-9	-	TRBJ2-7	CASSLGGVSYEQYF	TGTGCCAGCAGCTTAGGGGGGGTATCCTACGAGCAGTACTTC
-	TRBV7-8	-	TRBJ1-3	CASSLRGRSGNTIYF	TGTGCCAGCAGCTTAAGGGGCCGCTCTGGAAACACCATATATTTT
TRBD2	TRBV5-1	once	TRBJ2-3	CASSPQRGDVDTQYF	TGCGCCAGCAGCCCACAGCGGGGGGATGTAGATACGCAGTATTTT
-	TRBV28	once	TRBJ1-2	CASSFFDRNYGYTF	TGTGCCAGCAGTTTTTTTGACAGGAACTATGGCTACACCTTC
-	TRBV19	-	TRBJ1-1	CASKRGTEAFF	TGTGCCAGTAAAAGGGGAACTGAAGCTTTCTTT
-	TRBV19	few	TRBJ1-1	CASSIGQNTEAFF	TGTGCCAGTAGTATAGGGCAAAACACTGAAGCTTTCTTT
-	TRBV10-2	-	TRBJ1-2	CASTAGNYGYTF	TGCGCCAGCACGGCGGGCAACTATGGCTACACCTTC
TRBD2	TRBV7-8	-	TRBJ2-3	CASSLVLAVLGTQYF	TGTGCCAGCAGCTTAGTACTAGCGGTGCTGGGTACGCAGTATTTT
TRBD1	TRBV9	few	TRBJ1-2	CASSPPGTGDHYGYTF	TGTGCCAGCAGCCCCCCCGGGACAGGGGACCACTATGGCTACACCTTC
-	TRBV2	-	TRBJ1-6	CASSEAPQNSPLHF	TGTGCCAGCAGTGAAGCACCTCAGAATTCACCCCTCCACTTT
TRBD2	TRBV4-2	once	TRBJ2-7	CASSPFSLAGGGYEQYF	TGTGCCAGCAGCCCGTTTAGTCTAGCGGGGGGAGGATACGAGCAGTACTTC
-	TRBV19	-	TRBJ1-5	CAGSPRAPFEGNQPQHF	TGTGCCGGTAGTCCCCGAGCCCCGTTCGAGGGCAATCAGCCCCAGCATTTT
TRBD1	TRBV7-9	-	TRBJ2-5	CASSSGQGSGTQYF	TGTGCCAGCAGCTCCGGACAGGGTTCGGGGACCCAGTACTTC
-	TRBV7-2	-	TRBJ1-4	CASSPLGGPSSEKLFF	TGTGCCAGCAGCCCACTCGGGGGACCGAGTTCTGAAAAACTGTTTTTT
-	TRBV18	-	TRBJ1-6	CASSPRQGTNSPLHF	TGTGCCAGCTCACCACGGCAGGGGACTAATTCACCCCTCCACTTT
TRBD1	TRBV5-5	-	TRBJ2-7	CASSQGQANYEQYF	TGTGCCAGCAGCCAGGGACAGGCGAACTACGAGCAGTACTTC
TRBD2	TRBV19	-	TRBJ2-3	CASSTGSGSSGDTQYF	TGTGCCAGTAGTACCGGTAGCGGGAGTAGTGGAGATACGCAGTATTTT
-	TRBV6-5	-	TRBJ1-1	CASSIMVLNTEAFF	TGTGCCAGCAGTATTATGGTACTAAACACTGAAGCTTTCTTT
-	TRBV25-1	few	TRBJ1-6	CASSAGFSPLHF	TGTGCCAGCAGTGCGGGGTTCTCACCCCTCCACTTT
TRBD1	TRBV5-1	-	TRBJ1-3	CASSFDRGKGNTIYF	TGCGCCAGCAGCTTTGACAGGGGGAAAGGAAACACCATATATTTT
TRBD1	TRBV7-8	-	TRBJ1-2	CASRENRGSYGYTF	TGTGCCAGCAGAGAGAACAGGGGTTCTTATGGCTACACCTTC
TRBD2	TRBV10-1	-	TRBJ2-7	CASSEGSGAPYEQYF	TGCGCCAGCAGTGAGGGTAGCGGGGCCCCCTACGAGCAGTACTTC
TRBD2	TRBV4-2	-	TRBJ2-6	CASSQDPTSGGSGANVLTF	TGTGCCAGCAGCCAAGACCCGACTAGCGGGGGATCTGGGGCCAACGTCCTGACTTTC
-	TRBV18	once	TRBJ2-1	CASSPTPRGIEQFF	TGTGCCAGCTCACCAACCCCCAGGGGTATTGAGCAGTTCTTC
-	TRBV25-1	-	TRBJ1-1	CASSARTAGSESEAFF	TGTGCCAGCAGTGCTAGGACGGCGGGTTCTGAGTCTGAAGCTTTCTTT
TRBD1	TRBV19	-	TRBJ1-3	CASSGTGGAGNTIYF	TGTGCCAGTAGTGGGACAGGGGGCGCTGGAAACACCATATATTTT
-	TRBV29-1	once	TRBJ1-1	CSVEAPGAEAFF	TGCAGCGTTGAAGCTCCCGGGGCTGAAGCTTTCTTT
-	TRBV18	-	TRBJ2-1	CASSPLGSNEQFF	TGTGCCAGCTCACCCCTAGGGAGTAATGAGCAGTTCTTC
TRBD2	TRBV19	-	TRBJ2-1	CASSTRAGVGNEQFF	TGTGCCAGTAGTACTCGAGCGGGGGTGGGCAATGAGCAGTTCTTC
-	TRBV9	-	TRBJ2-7	CASSVSASTYEQYF	TGTGCCAGCAGCGTCAGCGCCAGTACTTACGAGCAGTACTTC
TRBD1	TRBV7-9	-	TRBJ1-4	CASSLSGGAEKLFF	TGTGCCAGCAGCTTGTCAGGGGGCGCGGAAAAACTGTTTTTT
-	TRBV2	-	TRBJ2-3	CASSRYPRSTDTQYF	TGTGCCAGCAGCAGATATCCCCGTAGCACAGATACGCAGTATTTT
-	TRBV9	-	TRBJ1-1	CASSVVERAPEAFF	TGTGCCAGCAGCGTAGTAGAACGAGCACCTGAAGCTTTCTTT
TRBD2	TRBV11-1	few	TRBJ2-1	CASSPTSGWSYNEQFF	TGTGCCAGCAGCCCTACTAGCGGGTGGTCCTACAATGAGCAGTTCTTC
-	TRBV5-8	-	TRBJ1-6	CASSFGRQPLHF	TGTGCCAGCAGCTTTGGCAGACAACCCCTCCACTTT
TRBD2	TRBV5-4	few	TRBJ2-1	CASSRGLAGNEQFF	TGTGCCAGCAGCAGGGGACTAGCGGGGAATGAGCAGTTCTTC
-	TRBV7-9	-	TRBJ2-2	CASSPQASTGELFF	TGTGCCAGCAGCCCCCAGGCGTCCACCGGGGAGCTGTTTTTT
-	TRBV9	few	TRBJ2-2	CASSVVSLGGELFF	TGTGCCAGCAGCGTAGTAAGCCTCGGCGGGGAGCTGTTTTTT
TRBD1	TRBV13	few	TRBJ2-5	CASSARQGDRETQYF	TGTGCCAGCAGCGCAAGACAGGGCGATAGGGAGACCCAGTACTTC